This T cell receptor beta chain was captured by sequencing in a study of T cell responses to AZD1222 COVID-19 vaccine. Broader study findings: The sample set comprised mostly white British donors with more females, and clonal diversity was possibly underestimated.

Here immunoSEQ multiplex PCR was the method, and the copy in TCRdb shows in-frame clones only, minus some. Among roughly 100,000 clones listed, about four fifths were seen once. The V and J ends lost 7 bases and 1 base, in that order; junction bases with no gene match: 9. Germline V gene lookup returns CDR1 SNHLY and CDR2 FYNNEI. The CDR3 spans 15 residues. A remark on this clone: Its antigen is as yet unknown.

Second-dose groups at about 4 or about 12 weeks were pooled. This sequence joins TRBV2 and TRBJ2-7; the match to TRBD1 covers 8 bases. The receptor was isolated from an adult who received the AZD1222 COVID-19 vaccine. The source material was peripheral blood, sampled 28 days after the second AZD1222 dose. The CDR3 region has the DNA TGTGCCAGCACTCCAGGGGGCGTAGGTTCCTACGAGCAGTACTTC. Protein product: CASTPGGVGSYEQYF.